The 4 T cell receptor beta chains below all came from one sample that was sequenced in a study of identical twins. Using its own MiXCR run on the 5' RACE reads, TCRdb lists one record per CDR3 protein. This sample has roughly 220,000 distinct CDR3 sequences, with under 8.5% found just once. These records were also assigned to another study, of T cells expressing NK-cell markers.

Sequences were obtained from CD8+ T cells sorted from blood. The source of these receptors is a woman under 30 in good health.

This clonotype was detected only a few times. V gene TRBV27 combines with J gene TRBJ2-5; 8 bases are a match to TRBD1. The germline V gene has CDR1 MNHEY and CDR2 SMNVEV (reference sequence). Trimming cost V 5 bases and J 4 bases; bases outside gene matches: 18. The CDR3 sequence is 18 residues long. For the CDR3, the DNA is TGTGCCAGCAGTCAAGACCAGGGGGCGCCTGTATCAAGAGAGACCCAGTACTTC. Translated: CASSQDQGAPVSRETQYF.

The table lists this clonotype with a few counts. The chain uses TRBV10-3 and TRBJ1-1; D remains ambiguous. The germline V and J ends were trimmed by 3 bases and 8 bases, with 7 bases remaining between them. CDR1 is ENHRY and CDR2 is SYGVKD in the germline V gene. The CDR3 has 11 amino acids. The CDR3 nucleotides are TGTGCCATCAGTGATCCGGGAGAAGCTTTCTTT. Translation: CAISDPGEAFF.

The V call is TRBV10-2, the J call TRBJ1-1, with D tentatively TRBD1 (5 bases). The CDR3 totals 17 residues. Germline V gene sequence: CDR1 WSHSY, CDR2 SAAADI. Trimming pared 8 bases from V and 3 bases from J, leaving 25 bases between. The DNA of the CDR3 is TGCGCCAGCGCCCACCCTATGGGGCAGGGCTTGGACACTGAAGCTTTCTTT. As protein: CASAHPMGQGLDTEAFF.

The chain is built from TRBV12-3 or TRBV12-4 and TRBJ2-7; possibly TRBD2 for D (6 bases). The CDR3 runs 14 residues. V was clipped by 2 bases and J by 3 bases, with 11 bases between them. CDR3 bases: TGTGCCAGCAGTTTACCGGGGGTACTCTACGAGCAGTACTTC. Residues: CASSLPGVLYEQYF.